This entry lists 19 T cell receptor beta chains sequenced from one sample in a study of T cells in Graves' hyperthyroidism and ophthalmopathy. Template material for amplifying TCR beta CDR3 regions consisted of RNA transcripts. The HTBI primer set was used in a first-round RT-PCR of the TCR CDR3. TCRdb passed the multiplex PCR reads through MiXCR, listing each CDR3 protein once. This table holds about 340,000 distinct CDR3 sequences, over 20% found once. The sample was blood. These receptors all come from a woman aged 45-65 years with Graves' hyperthyroidism.

This sequence joins TRBV18 and TRBJ1-3; a weak D match, TRBD1 (5 bases). The CDR3 is 17 amino acids. Deletions cut 6 bases from V and 0 bases from J, with 18 bases between. Germline CDR1 reads KGHSH; CDR2 reads LQKENI. In nucleotides, the CDR3 is TGTGCCAGCTCGGCCCGGGGACGCCACGGCTCTGGAAACACCATATATTTT. Translated: CASSARGRHGSGNTIYF.

Worth noting for this clonotype: A clone one base away is much larger, so this may be a read error. The CDR3 DNA sequence: TGTGCCAGCAGCCGTTTATCCGGGGAGGAGACCCAGTGCTTC. Protein product: CASSRLSGEETQCF. This chain links TRBV28 with TRBJ2-5; D is perhaps TRBD2 (6 bases). Germline V gene sequence: CDR1 MDHEN, CDR2 SYDVKM. The CDR3 contains 14 residues.

This clonotype occurred many times. V is TRBV28 and J is TRBJ2-5; weak D call: TRBD2 (6 bases). Germline V CDR1 and CDR2: MDHEN, SYDVKM. CDR3 size: 15 residues. V lost 4 bases to trimming and J lost 2 bases, with 14 bases between them. The CDR3 DNA reads as TGTGCCAGCAGTTCACGGGCTAGCGTACAAGAGACCCAGTACTTC. This codes for CASSSRASVQETQYF. The full variable domain, its missing parts supplied by reference TRBV28 and TRBJ2-5, is DVKVTQSSRYLVKRTGEKVFLECVQDMDHENMFWYRQDPGLGLRLIYFSYDVKMKEKGDIPEGYSVSREKKERFSLILESASTNQTSMYLCASSSRASVQETQYFGPGTRLLVL.

At least ten counts were recorded for this clonotype. The chain uses TRBV7-9 and TRBJ2-1; 9 positions match TRBD2. Germline trimming cut 4 bases from V and 4 bases from J; bases unmatched to any gene: 5. The CDR3 has 15 amino acids. Germline V gene data show CDR1 as SEHNR and CDR2 as FQNEAQ (reference sequence). DNA for the CDR3: TGTGCCAGCAGCTCAGGACTAGCGCGGTACAATGAGCAGTTCTTC. It specifies CASSSGLARYNEQFF.

This clonotype was counted many times. The rearrangement links TRBV28 to TRBJ2-6; D tentatively reads TRBD1 or TRBD2 (5 bases each). Trimming pared 6 bases from V and 0 bases from J, leaving 15 bases between. Germline V gene data show CDR1 as MDHEN and CDR2 as SYDVKM. The CDR3 runs 17 residues. In nucleotides, the CDR3 is TGTGCCAGCAGCCCACCTGGTGGGACCTCTGGGGCCAACGTCCTGACTTTC. This sequence encodes CASSPPGGTSGANVLTF. The full variable domain, in which reference TRBV28 and TRBJ2-6 provide the parts outside the CDR3, is DVKVTQSSRYLVKRTGEKVFLECVQDMDHENMFWYRQDPGLGLRLIYFSYDVKMKEKGDIPEGYSVSREKKERFSLILESASTNQTSMYLCASSPPGGTSGANVLTFGAGSRLTVL.

This clonotype appeared many times. The V call is TRBV6-1, the J call TRBJ2-5, with 9 bases fitting TRBD1. Germline V gene data show CDR1 as MNHNS and CDR2 as SASEGT. After removal of 5 bases from V and 4 bases from J, the junction contained 5 bases not matched to a gene. The CDR3 covers 14 residues. This chain's CDR3 is CASSITGGRETQYF. CDR3 bases: TGTGCCAGCAGTATCACAGGGGGCCGAGAGACCCAGTACTTC.

This clonotype was observed a handful of times. The V gene is TRBV11-2, the J gene TRBJ2-1; 11 nucleotides align to TRBD2. This CDR3 has 16 amino acids. V lost 1 base and J lost 11; bases outside the gene matches: 10. Germline CDR1 reads SGHAT; CDR2 reads FQNNGV. The CDR3 loop is CASSLAPSGGPDQQFF. The CDR3 DNA is TGTGCCAGCAGCTTAGCTCCTAGCGGGGGGCCGGATCAGCAGTTCTTC.

This clonotype was observed at least ten times. The V gene is TRBV12-3 or TRBV12-4, the J gene TRBJ1-5, with TRBD1 as a possible D gene (6 bases). V shed 2 bases and J shed 6 bases, with 8 bases lying between them. The CDR3 spans 13 residues. The CDR3 DNA reads as TGTGCCAGCAGTTTAAGGGGGGCTCAGCCCCAGCATTTT. Amino acid sequence: CASSLRGAQPQHF.

This clonotype was detected many times. This chain links TRBV5-1 with TRBJ1-1; D not resolved. CDR3 length equals 14 residues. With 1 base removed from V and 1 base from J, the gap between germline ends came to 8 bases. In germline, CDR1 is SGHRS, CDR2 YFSETQ. CDR3 amino acids: CASSLPGQNTEAFF. CDR3 in DNA: TGCGCCAGCAGCTTGCCAGGCCAGAACACTGAAGCTTTCTTT.

V usage is TRBV28 and J usage is TRBJ1-2; D remains unclear. CDR1 and CDR2 from the germline V gene are MDHEN and SYDVKM. V lost 5 bases, J lost 4 bases, and 17 bases lay in between. This CDR3 spans 15 amino acids. DNA for the CDR3: TGTGCCAGCAGTGTTCCCCGAGAGTTTTCCTATGGCTACACCTTC. It codes for CASSVPREFSYGYTF.

Concerning this clonotype: A single base separates this from a much larger clone, so it may be a read error. The chain combines TRBV7-2 with TRBJ1-1; a possible D gene is TRBD1 (6 bases). Germline V gene sequence: CDR1 SGHTA, CDR2 FQGNSA. There are 18 residues in the CDR3. The CDR3 region is CGSSAYRVLNSLNTEAFF. The DNA for the CDR3 is TGTGGCAGCAGCGCCTACAGGGTACTAAACAGTCTGAACACTGAAGCTTTCTTT.

Details on this clonotype: A read error may explain this, as a much larger clone is one base away. Likely a read error: the CDR3 ends without its conserved phenylalanine or tryptophan. The DNA is left out, because the CDR3 cannot be placed on it with certainty; the CDR3 is given as TCRdb lists it. The chain has TRBV20-1 and TRBJ1-1. Germline CDR1 and CDR2: DFQATT and SNEGSKA (reference sequence). The CDR3 region is 13 residues in length, termini included. The CDR3 loop is CSASQTRNTETFS.

This clonotype was recorded many times. The chain carries TRBV12-3 or TRBV12-4 and TRBJ2-1; TRBD2 agrees at 12 bases. V lost 4 bases to trimming and J lost 6 bases; unmatched junction nucleotides: 4. This CDR3 spans 15 amino acids. CDR3 DNA: TGTGCCAGCAGTTCACTAGCGGGAGGAGCCAATGAGCAGTTCTTC. Protein: CASSSLAGGANEQFF.

This clonotype was detected many times. The chain is built from TRBV2 and TRBJ2-1; tentative D call: TRBD2 (5 bases). The CDR3 extends over 18 amino acids. Trimming took off 8 bases at V and 1 base at J, with 24 bases between the two ends. Germline lookup yields CDR1 SNHLY and CDR2 FYNNEI. CDR3 bases: TGTGCCAGCGCCGGAGGCCTTACAGACTTAAGGTCCTACAATGAGCAGTTCTTC. Translation: CASAGGLTDLRSYNEQFF.

This clonotype has at least ten counts. The chain is built from TRBV30 and TRBJ1-6, with 7 bases fitting TRBD1. V trimming: 7 bases; J trimming: 9 bases; junction bases outside the gene matches: 15. CDR1 is GTSNPN and CDR2 is SVGIG in the germline V gene (reference sequence). The CDR3 consists of 15 residues. CDR3 region: CASGLGRTGSSPLHF. The CDR3 DNA sequence: TGTGCCTCAGGATTGGGAAGGACAGGCAGTTCACCCCTCCACTTT.

This rearrangement joins TRBV3-1 to TRBJ2-7; 10 bases map to TRBD2. The length of the CDR3 is 14 residues. From germline, CDR1 is LGHDT and CDR2 YNNKEL (reference sequence). The V and J ends lost 4 bases and 5 bases, in that order; junction bases with no gene match: 5. CDR3 in amino acids: CASSLGLAYDEQYF. Written as DNA, the CDR3 is TGTGCCAGCAGCCTGGGACTAGCGTACGACGAGCAGTACTTC.

This clonotype has more than one count but fewer than ten. V is TRBV12-3 or TRBV12-4 and J is TRBJ1-5, with D unresolved. The CDR3 runs 13 residues. Trimming took 5 bases from V and 8 from J, leaving 13 bases between them. The CDR3 spells CASSPDGGEPQHF. As DNA, the CDR3 is TGTGCCAGCAGTCCCGACGGCGGGGAGCCCCAGCATTTT.

This clonotype was counted at least ten times. This sequence joins TRBV27 and TRBJ1-2, with a weak D call TRBD1 (5 bases). The CDR3 loop spans 13 amino acids. The V gene's germline CDR1 is MNHEY and CDR2 SMNVEV (reference sequence). V was trimmed by 4 bases and J by 4 bases, leaving 10 bases between them. Here the CDR3 DNA reads TGTGCCAGCAGTTCCTTCGGGGCCTATGGCTACACCTTC. Protein sequence: CASSSFGAYGYTF.

This clonotype came up many times. The chain combines TRBV28 with TRBJ1-1, with a possible D match to TRBD1 (5 bases). Germline V gives CDR1 MDHEN, CDR2 SYDVKM. CDR3 length equals 15 residues. V was pared by 5 bases and J by 0 bases, with 13 bases between. The DNA of the CDR3 is TGTGCCAGCAGTCTCCCGACAGCCATGAACACTGAAGCTTTCTTT. Residues: CASSLPTAMNTEAFF. Full variable domain (rest looked up from reference TRBV28 and TRBJ1-1): DVKVTQSSRYLVKRTGEKVFLECVQDMDHENMFWYRQDPGLGLRLIYFSYDVKMKEKGDIPEGYSVSREKKERFSLILESASTNQTSMYLCASSLPTAMNTEAFFGQGTRLTVV.